Reported below is one T cell receptor (beta chain). The length of the CDR3 is 15 residues. With 4 bases clipped from V and 6 bases from J, the junction kept 9 bases outside the gene matches. Germline V lookup: CDR1 SGHTA, CDR2 FQGNSA. In the authors' methods: Reference gene primer amplification in the assay estimated nucleated cell counts. Clones were sequenced by immunoSEQ multiplex PCR, and TCRdb holds only the in-frame ones, with some missing. The DNA gave D and trimming, while V, J and clone size come from that table. The table has 260,000 or so clones, approximately 88% seen once. This entry comes from a study of blood T cell repertoires in COVID-19. Study members were between about 18 and 100 years old and lived in 20 to 25 US regions.

Sequences were obtained from PBMCs or T cells enriched from blood (not recorded which). The rearrangement links TRBV7-2 to TRBJ2-3; 8 bases match TRBD2. The source of this sequence is a woman between 35 and 50 years old with acute COVID-19. CDR3 protein: CASSSFGLAKDTQYF. The CDR3 bases are TGTGCCAGCAGCTCATTTGGACTAGCCAAGGATACGCAGTATTTT.